This note documents a single T cell receptor (beta chain) sequence. V lost 3 bases and J lost 2, with 9 bases in between. The CDR3 spans 14 residues. In germline, CDR1 is MDHEN, CDR2 SYDVKM. This sample was taken from a study of blood T cell repertoires in COVID-19. Per the authors' pipeline: Estimation of nucleated cell counts relied on the amplification of reference gene primers. Repertoires were generated with immunoSEQ multiplex PCR, while TCRdb's copy carries only in-frame clones and drops some. Clonal size and the V and J genes are those of that table, whereas D and trimming came from the DNA. Counted here are 110,000 or so clones, 85% to 90% occurring once; the ten biggest clones make up around 4.5%.

This receptor was taken from a woman between 50 and 59 years old with acute or convalescent COVID-19. Sequenced input: peripheral blood. The V call is TRBV28, the J call TRBJ2-3; D is ambiguous. CDR3 sequence: CASSLGFVTDTQYF. The CDR3 nucleotides read TGTGCCAGCAGTTTGGGCTTCGTCACAGATACGCAGTATTTT.